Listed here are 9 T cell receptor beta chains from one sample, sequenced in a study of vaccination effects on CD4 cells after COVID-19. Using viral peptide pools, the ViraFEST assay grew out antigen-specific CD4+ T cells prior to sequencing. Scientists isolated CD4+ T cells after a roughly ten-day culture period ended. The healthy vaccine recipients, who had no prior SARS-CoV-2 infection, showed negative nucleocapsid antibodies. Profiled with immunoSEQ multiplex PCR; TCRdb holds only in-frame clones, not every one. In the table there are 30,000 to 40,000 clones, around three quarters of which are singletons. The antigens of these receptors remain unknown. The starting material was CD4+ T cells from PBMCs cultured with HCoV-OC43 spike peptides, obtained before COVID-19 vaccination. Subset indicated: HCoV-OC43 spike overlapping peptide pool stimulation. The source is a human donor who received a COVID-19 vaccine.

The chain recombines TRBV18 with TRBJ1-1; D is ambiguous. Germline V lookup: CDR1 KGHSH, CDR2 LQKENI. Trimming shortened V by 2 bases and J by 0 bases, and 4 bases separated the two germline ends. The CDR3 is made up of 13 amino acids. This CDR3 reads CASSPAVNTEAFF. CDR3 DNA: TGTGCCAGCTCACCAGCGGTGAACACTGAAGCTTTCTTT.

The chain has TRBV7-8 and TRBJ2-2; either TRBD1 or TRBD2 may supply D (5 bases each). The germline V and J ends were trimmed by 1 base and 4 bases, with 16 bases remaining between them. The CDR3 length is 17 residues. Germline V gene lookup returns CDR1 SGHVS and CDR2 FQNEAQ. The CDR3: CASSLGGWGRRTGELFF. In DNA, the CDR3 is TGTGCCAGCAGCTTAGGGGGGTGGGGTAGGCGCACCGGGGAGCTGTTTTTT.

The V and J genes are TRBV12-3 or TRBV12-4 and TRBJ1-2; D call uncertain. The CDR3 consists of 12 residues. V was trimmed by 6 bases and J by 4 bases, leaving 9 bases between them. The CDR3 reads CASSRQLYGYTF. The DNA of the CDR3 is TGTGCCAGCAGCCGGCAGCTCTATGGCTACACCTTC.

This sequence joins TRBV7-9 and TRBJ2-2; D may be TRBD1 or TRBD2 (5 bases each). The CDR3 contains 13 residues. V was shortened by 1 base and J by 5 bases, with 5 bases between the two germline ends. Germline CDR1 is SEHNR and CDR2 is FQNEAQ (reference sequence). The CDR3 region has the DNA TGTGCCAGCAGCTTAGGGGGGACCGGGGAGCTGTTTTTT. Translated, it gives CASSLGGTGELFF.

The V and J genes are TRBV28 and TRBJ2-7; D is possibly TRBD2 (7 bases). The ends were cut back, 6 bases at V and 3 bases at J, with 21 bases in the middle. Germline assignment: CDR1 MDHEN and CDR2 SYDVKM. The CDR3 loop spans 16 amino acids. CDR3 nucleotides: TGTGCCAGCAGCCCCGGAACGAGGGGGGGCCACTACGAGCAGTACTTC. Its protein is CASSPGTRGGHYEQYF.

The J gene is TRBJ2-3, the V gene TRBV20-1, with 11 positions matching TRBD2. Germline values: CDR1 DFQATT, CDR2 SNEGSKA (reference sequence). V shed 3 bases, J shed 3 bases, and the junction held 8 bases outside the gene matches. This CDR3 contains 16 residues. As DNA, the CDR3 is TGCAGTGCTAGTGCAGCCAGACTAGCGGGGACAGATACGCAGTATTTT. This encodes CSASAARLAGTDTQYF.

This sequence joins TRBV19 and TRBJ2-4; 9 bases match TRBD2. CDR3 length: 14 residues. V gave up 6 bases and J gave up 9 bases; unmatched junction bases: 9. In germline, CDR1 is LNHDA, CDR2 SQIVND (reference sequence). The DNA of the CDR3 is TGTGCCAGTAGAATTTCTAGCGGGATCCCCATTCAGTACTTC. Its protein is CASRISSGIPIQYF.

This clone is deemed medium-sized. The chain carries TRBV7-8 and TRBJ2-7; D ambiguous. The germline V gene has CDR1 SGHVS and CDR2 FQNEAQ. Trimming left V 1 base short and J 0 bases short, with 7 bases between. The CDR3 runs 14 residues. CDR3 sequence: CASSLVTSSYEQYF. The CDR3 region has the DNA TGTGCCAGCAGCTTAGTAACATCCTCCTACGAGCAGTACTTC.

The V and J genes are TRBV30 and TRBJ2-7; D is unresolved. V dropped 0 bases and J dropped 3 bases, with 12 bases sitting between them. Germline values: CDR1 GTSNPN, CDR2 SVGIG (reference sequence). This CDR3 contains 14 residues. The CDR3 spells CAWSVKNPGYEQYF. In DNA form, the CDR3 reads TGTGCCTGGAGTGTAAAGAATCCCGGCTACGAGCAGTACTTC.